The next 15 T cell receptor beta chains were all read from a single sample in a study of blood T cells in healthy people across ages. For the second PCR, which ran for roughly 6 to 11 cycles, a sample-barcoded 5' primer and a J-beta primer mix were used. TCRdb used MiXCR to reprocess the 5' RACE reads, holding one entry per CDR3 protein. Of 1.8 million or so distinct CDR3 sequences detected, approximately 39% appear once; the ten largest clones hold more than 20%. Specimen: blood. The receptor source for this set is a human donor in good health.

The chain combines TRBV30 with TRBJ2-1; the D gene is possibly TRBD1 (6 bases). This CDR3 has 15 amino acids. Germline values: CDR1 GTSNPN, CDR2 SVGIG (reference sequence). Trimming removed 0 bases at V and 3 bases at J, with 12 bases between. As DNA, the CDR3 is TGTGCCTGGAGTGTACTGGGGGCCGACTACAATGAGCAGTTCTTC. It is translated as CAWSVLGADYNEQFF.

The chain couples TRBV24-1 to TRBJ1-2; D unclear. V lost 4 bases, J lost 5 bases, and 19 bases lay in between. Germline V gene data show CDR1 as KGHDR and CDR2 as SFDVKD. There are 16 residues in the CDR3. The CDR3 DNA reads as TGTGCCACCAGTGACCCTTCGGTTGCCGGCCCATATGGCTACACCTTC. Its protein is CATSDPSVAGPYGYTF.

The chain uses TRBV5-1 and TRBJ1-2, with TRBD1 as a possible D gene (6 bases). The V and J ends lost 5 bases and 3 bases respectively, with 11 bases between them. From germline, CDR1 is SGHRS and CDR2 YFSETQ. The CDR3 loop spans 13 amino acids. The CDR3 sequence is CASRADSDYGYTF. CDR3 in DNA: TGCGCCAGCAGGGCGGACAGCGACTATGGCTACACCTTC.

In this sample, this clonotype turned up a few times. The chain employs TRBV7-2 and TRBJ2-5; TRBD1 might be the D (6 bases). CDR1 is SGHTA and CDR2 is FQGNSA in the germline V gene. Trimming stripped 3 bases from V and 5 bases from J, with 13 bases between. The CDR3 length is 14 residues. The CDR3 sequence: CASSLRQDRETQYF. The CDR3 nucleotides read TGTGCCAGCAGCTTGCGACAGGACCGCGAGACCCAGTACTTC.

This clonotype was detected a few times. This chain connects TRBV20-1 to TRBJ2-7; 8 positions agree with TRBD2. CDR3 size: 14 residues. V gave up 6 bases and J gave up 3 bases; unmatched junction bases: 10. CDR1 is DFQATT and CDR2 is SNEGSKA in the germline V gene (reference sequence). This chain's CDR3 is CSAYMRGELYEQYF. Written as DNA, the CDR3 is TGCAGTGCCTACATGCGGGGGGAACTCTACGAGCAGTACTTC.

The chain joins TRBV20-1 to TRBJ1-2; D is unresolved. The CDR3 extends over 11 amino acids. CDR1 is DFQATT and CDR2 is SNEGSKA in the germline V gene (reference sequence). Trimming left V 7 bases short and J 6 bases short, with 12 bases between. CDR3 nucleotide sequence: TGCAGTGTATTGGGGTCGGATGGCTACACCTTC. This sequence encodes CSVLGSDGYTF.

The rearrangement joins TRBV20-1 to TRBJ2-1, with 8 nucleotides matching TRBD2. The V gene end was trimmed by 4 bases and the J gene end by 3 bases; junction bases not matched to a gene: 14. Germline V gene data show CDR1 as DFQATT and CDR2 as SNEGSKA (reference sequence). The CDR3 has 17 amino acids. DNA of the CDR3: TGCAGTGCTAAGGGGGGACTAGGGAGTGCGGGCTACAATGAGCAGTTCTTC. As protein: CSAKGGLGSAGYNEQFF.

The V and J genes are TRBV15 and TRBJ2-4, with D possibly TRBD1 on 6 matching bases. TRBJ2-7 explains the end of the DNA better; the J call may be wrong. The CDR3 runs to 13 residues. CDR1 is LNHNV and CDR2 is YYDKDF in the germline V gene (reference sequence). The CDR3 protein is CATSSHGGSEQYF. Here the CDR3 DNA reads TGTGCCACCAGCAGTCATGGGGGCTCCGAGCAGTACTTC.

The gene calls are TRBV7-3 and TRBJ2-3; 7 bases are a match to TRBD2. J was trimmed by 5 bases and V by 2 bases; bases with no gene match: 16. The CDR3 is 18 residues long. Germline loops: CDR1 SGHTA, CDR2 FQGTGA. CDR3 loop: CASSLESTSPGVGDTQYF. CDR3 nucleotide sequence: TGTGCCAGCAGCTTAGAGTCGACTAGCCCGGGGGTTGGAGATACGCAGTATTTT.

This clonotype turned up a few times. The chain is built from TRBV6-2 or TRBV6-3 and TRBJ1-2; D not resolved. Per germline, CDR1 MNHEY and CDR2 SVGEGT. This CDR3 is built from 14 residues. Trimming cost V 6 bases and J 5 bases, with 16 bases left between them. In DNA, the CDR3 is TGTGCCAGCAGCCGCTGGGCGGGTGATTATGGCTACACCTTC. Its protein product is CASSRWAGDYGYTF.

Of note for this clonotype: Germline and junction disagree at one end, which may indicate a read error. The chain joins TRBV5-5 to TRBJ2-1; TRBD1 agrees at 10 bases. Germline loops: CDR1 SGHKS, CDR2 YYEKEE (reference sequence). This CDR3 is 14 amino acids long. CDR3 sequence: CVSSWDRGGNEQFF. The DNA of the CDR3 is TGTGTCAGCAGCTGGGACAGGGGTGGTAATGAGCAGTTCTTC.

This clonotype has only a few counts. The J gene is TRBJ1-6, the V gene TRBV5-5; no clear D. CDR1 is SGHKS and CDR2 is YYEKEE in the germline V gene (reference sequence). Between the trimmed V and J ends, which lost 1 base and 11 bases, there was a span of 16 bases. The CDR3 loop spans 15 amino acids. CDR3 sequence: CASSLLSGVGAPLHF. The DNA of the CDR3 is TGTGCCAGCAGCTTGCTTTCCGGGGTCGGGGCACCCCTCCACTTT.

Remarks on this clonotype: One end of the junction fails to match germline, which may point to a read error. This sequence joins TRBV13 and TRBJ1-2; D not certain. Germline V gene data show CDR1 as PRHDT and CDR2 as FYEKMQ (reference sequence). The CDR3 totals 14 residues. The CDR3 protein is CASSPGVGNYSYTF. DNA of the CDR3: TGTGCCAGCAGCCCCGGTGTGGGAAACTATAGCTACACCTTC.

V gene TRBV7-9 combines with J gene TRBJ1-4; D ambiguous. CDR3 size: 16 residues. Germline V gene lookup returns CDR1 SEHNR and CDR2 FQNEAQ (reference sequence). Trimming cost V 5 bases and J 1 base, with 14 bases left between them. The CDR3: CASSAGSALTNEKLFF. CDR3 nucleotide sequence: TGTGCCAGCAGCGCGGGAAGTGCCCTAACTAATGAAAAACTGTTTTTT.

The chain is built from TRBV12-3 or TRBV12-4 and TRBJ1-4; 7 nucleotides line up with TRBD1. V was pared by 7 bases and J by 5 bases, with 16 bases of the junction left unmatched. The CDR3 loop spans 17 amino acids. This chain's CDR3 is CASTLRGQSSLNEKLFF. The CDR3 DNA sequence: TGTGCCAGCACCCTACGGGGACAGAGTTCCTTGAATGAAAAACTGTTTTTT.